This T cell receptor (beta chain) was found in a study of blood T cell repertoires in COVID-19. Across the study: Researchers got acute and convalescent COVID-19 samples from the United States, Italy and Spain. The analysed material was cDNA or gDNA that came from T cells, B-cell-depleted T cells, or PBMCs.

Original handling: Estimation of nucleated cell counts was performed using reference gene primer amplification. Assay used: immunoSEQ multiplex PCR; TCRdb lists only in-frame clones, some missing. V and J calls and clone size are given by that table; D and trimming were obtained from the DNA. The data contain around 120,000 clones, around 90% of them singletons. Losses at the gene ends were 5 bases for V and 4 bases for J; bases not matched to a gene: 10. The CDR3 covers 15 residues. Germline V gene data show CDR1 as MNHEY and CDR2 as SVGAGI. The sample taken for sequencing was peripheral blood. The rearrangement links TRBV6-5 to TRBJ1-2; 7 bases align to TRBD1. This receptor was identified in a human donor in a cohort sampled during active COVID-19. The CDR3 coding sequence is TGTGCCAGCAGTCGGGACAGCCCTCCTTTCTATGGCTACACCTTC. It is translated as CASSRDSPPFYGYTF.